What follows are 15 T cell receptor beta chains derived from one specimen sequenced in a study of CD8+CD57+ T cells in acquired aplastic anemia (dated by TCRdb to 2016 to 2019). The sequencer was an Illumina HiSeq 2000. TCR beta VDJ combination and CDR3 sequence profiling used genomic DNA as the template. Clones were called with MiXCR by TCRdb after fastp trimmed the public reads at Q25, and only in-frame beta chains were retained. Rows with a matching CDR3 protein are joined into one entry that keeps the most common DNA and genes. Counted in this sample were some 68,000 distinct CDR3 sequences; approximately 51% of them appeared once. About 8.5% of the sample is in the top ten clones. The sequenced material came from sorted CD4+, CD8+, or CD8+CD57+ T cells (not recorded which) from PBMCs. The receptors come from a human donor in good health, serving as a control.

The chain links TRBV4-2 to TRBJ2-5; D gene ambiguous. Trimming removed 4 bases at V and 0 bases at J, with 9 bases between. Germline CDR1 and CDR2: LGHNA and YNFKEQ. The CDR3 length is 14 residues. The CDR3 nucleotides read TGTGCCAGCAGCCGCTCGGTAAACCAAGAGACCCAGTACTTC. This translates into CASSRSVNQETQYF.

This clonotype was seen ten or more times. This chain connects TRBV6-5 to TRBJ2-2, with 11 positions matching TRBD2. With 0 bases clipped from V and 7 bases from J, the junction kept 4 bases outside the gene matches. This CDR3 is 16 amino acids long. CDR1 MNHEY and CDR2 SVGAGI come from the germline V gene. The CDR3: CASSYSLAGGDGELFF. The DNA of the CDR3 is TGTGCCAGCAGTTACTCGCTAGCGGGGGGTGACGGGGAGCTGTTTTTT.

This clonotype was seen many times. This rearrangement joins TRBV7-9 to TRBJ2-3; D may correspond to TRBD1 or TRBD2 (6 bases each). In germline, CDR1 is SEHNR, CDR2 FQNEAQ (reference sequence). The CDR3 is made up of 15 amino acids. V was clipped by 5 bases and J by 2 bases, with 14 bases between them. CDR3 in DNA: TGTGCCAGCAGCGAACTCAGGGGACTCACAGATACGCAGTATTTT. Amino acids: CASSELRGLTDTQYF.

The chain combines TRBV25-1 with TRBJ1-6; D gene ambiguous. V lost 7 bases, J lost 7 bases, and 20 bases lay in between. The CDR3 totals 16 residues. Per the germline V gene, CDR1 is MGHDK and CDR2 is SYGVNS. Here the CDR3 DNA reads TGTGCCAGCAATCCACCGGAGGTACCAAGGAATTCACCCCTCCACTTT. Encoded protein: CASNPPEVPRNSPLHF. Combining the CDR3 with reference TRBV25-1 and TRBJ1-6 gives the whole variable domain EADIYQTPRYLVIGTGKKITLECSQTMGHDKMYWYQQDPGMELHLIHYSYGVNSTEKGDLSSESTVSRIRTEHFPLTLESARPSHTSQYLCASNPPEVPRNSPLHFGNGTRLTVT.

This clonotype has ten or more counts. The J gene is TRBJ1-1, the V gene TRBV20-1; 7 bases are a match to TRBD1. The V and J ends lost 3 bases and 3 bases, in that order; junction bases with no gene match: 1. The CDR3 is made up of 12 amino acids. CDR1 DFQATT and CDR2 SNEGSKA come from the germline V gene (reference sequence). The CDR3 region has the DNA TGCAGTGCTAGCACAGGGGACACTGAAGCTTTCTTT. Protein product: CSASTGDTEAFF.

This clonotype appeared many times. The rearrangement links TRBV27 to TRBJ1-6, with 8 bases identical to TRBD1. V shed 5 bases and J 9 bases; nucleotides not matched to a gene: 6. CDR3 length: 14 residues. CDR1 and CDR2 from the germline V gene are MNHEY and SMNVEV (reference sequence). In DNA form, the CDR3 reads TGTGCCAGCAGTCCCGGACAGGGAATTTCACCCCTCCACTTT. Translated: CASSPGQGISPLHF.

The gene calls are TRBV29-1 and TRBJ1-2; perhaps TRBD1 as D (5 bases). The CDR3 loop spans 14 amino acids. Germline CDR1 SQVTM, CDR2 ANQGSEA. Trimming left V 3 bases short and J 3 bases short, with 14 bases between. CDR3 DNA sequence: TGCAGCGTTGATTGGACAAGGGGAGACTATGGCTACACCTTC. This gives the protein CSVDWTRGDYGYTF.

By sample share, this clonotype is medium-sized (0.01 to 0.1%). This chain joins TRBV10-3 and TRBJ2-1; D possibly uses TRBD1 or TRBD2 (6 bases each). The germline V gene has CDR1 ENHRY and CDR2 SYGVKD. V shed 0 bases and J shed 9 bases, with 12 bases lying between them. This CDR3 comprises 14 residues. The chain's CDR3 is CAISESGGLGEQFF. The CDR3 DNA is TGTGCCATCAGTGAGTCAGGGGGGTTGGGTGAGCAGTTCTTC.

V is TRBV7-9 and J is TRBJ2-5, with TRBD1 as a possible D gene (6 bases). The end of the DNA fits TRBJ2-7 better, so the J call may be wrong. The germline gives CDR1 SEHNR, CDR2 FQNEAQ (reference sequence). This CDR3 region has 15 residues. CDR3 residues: CASSLAPQGSYEQYF. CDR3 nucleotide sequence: TGTGCCAGCAGCTTAGCGCCCCAGGGGTCCTACGAGCAGTACTTC.

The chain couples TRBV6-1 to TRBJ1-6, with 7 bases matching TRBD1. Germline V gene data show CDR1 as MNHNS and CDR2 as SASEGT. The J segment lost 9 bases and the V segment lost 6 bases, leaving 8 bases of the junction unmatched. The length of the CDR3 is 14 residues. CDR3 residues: CASSDWTGGSPLHF. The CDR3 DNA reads TGTGCCAGCAGCGACTGGACAGGTGGTTCACCCCTCCACTTT.

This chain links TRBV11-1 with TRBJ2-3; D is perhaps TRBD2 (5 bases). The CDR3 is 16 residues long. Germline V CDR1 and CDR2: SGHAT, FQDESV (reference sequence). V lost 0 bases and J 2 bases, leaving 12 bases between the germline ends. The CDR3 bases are TGTGCCAGCAGCTTAGCGCTCCCAGCGGCCACAGATACGCAGTATTTT. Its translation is CASSLALPAATDTQYF. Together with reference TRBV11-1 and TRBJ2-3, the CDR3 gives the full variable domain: EAEVAQSPRYKITEKSQAVAFWCDPISGHATLYWYRQILGQGPELLVQFQDESVVDDSQLPKDRFSAERLKGVDSTLKIQPAELGDSAMYLCASSLALPAATDTQYFGPGTRLTVL.

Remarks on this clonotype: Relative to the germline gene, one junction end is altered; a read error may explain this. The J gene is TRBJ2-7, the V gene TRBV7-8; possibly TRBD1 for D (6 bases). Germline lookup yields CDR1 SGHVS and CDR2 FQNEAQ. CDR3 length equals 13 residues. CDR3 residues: CASSRTATYGQYF. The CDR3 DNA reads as TGTGCCAGCAGCAGGACAGCCACCTACGGGCAGTACTTC.

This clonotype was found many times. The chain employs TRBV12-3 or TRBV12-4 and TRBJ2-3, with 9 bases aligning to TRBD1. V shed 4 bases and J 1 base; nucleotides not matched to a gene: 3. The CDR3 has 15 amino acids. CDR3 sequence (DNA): TGTGCCAGCAGTTACAGGGGGCTTGGCACAGATACGCAGTATTTT. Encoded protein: CASSYRGLGTDTQYF.

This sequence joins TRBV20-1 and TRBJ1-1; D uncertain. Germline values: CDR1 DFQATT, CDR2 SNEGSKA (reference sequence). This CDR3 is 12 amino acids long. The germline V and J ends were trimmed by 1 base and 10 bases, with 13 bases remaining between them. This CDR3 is CSARARRRGAFF. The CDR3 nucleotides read TGCAGTGCTAGAGCCAGGCGCCGGGGAGCTTTCTTT.

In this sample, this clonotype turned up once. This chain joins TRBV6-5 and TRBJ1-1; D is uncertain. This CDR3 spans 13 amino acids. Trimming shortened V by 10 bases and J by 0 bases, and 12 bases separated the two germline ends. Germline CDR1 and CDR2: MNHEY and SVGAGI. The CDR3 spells CATKRDMNTEAFF. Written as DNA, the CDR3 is TGTGCCACGAAGAGGGATATGAACACTGAAGCTTTCTTT.